These T cell receptor beta chains were read from a single sample in a study of beta chain features in type 1 diabetes. The data were produced by immunoSEQ multiplex PCR, yet TCRdb's version contains in-frame clones alone and is incomplete. The sample lists over 500,000 clones; 15% to 18% were seen once. Sequencing used naive CD4+ T cells from blood. Receptors originate from a man younger than 35 in good health. The CDR3 runs from the conserved cysteine through the conserved F or W.

V | CDR3
TRBV9 | CASSVVGGANTDTQYF
TRBV5-4 | CASSTWATRGGSEQYF
TRBV29-1 | CSVEGRDRAYGYTF
TRBV2 | CASSSTGVRGANVLTF
TRBV29-1 | CSVGRGLHEQYF
TRBV6-5 | CASSYHRLSGGDTQYF
TRBV9 | CASSVNSLGEGTQYF
TRBV25-1 | CASSARTAKETQYF
TRBV13 | CASSLVPATGELFF
TRBV5-6 | CASSLQETQYF
TRBV5-4 | CASSSTYYSDRTSYNEQFF
TRBV4-1 | CASSQLDMGFSGANVLTF
TRBV5-1 | CASSLSSQFGAAFGNYGYTF
TRBV7-9 | CASSLTGGPGYTF
TRBV7-2 | CASSAVAGVWETQYF
TRBV9 | CASSVGGLAGPLPPWGKNIQYF
TRBV7-3 | CASSLRPMNTEAFF
TRBV7-8 | CASSWDRGYGPFTEAFF
TRBV18 | CASSRPGSPSYEQYF
TRBV6-5 | CASSYFLEVAKNIQYF
TRBV27 | CASSFGLSETNYGYTF
TRBV4-1 | CASSQDVSDTTYEQYF
TRBV28 | CASSQTGRYEQYF
TRBV10-2 | CASSPKTSTDTQYF
TRBV19 | CASRPGRGTYEQYF
TRBV29-1 | CSVAGRMNTEAFF
TRBV27 | CASSGTGTYYSGANVLTF
TRBV11-2 | CASSPISGPNYGYTF
TRBV4-1 | CASSQVVGGINEQFF
TRBV7-3 | CASSMGQDYEQYF
TRBV10-3 | CATRLAREGEQFF
TRBV29-1 | CSVGKDLLYEQYF
TRBV18 | CASSPLGESATQYF
TRBV28 | CASDSNYGYTF
TRBV23-1 | CASSKPQPNTTDTQYF
TRBV11-3 | CASSSWTSRNSDSGANVLTF
TRBV27 | CASSLAGARVYF
TRBV29-1 | CSVEGRGSKNTEAFF
TRBV11-2 | CASSPGPRLEQYF
TRBV7-6 | CASSIIGYEQFF